This TCR beta chain was sequenced in a study of T cells after yellow fever vaccination. In regard to this clonotype: No antigen is known for it.

Regarding the study as a whole: Booster samples showed a return of most primary-vaccination clones (around 96% CD4, about 88% CD8). Few clonotypes appeared in both CD4 and CD8 compartments.

Germline-derived CDR1 and CDR2 are SGDLS and YYNGEE. This CDR3 region has 16 residues. The ends lost 0 bases at V and 4 bases at J; junction bases unmatched: 5. TCRdb re-analysed the 5' RACE reads in MiXCR, keeping a single row per CDR3 protein. Altogether around 550,000 distinct CDR3 sequences are present, around 21% being singletons, with the ten largest covering roughly an eighth. Here the sequenced sample was PBMCs, taken 15 days after the yellow fever booster vaccination. The chain combines TRBV9 with TRBJ2-2, with 8 bases lining up with TRBD2. The receptor comes from a man aged 25-45 years who received the YFV17D yellow fever vaccine. CDR3 in DNA: TGTGCCAGCAGCGTAGCTCCTAGCGGGTTCACCGGGGAGCTGTTTTTT. It specifies CASSVAPSGFTGELFF.